The 4 T cell receptor beta chains reported below all come from one sample, sequenced in a study of blood T cell repertoires in COVID-19. The assay was immunoSEQ multiplex PCR, and TCRdb's table has in-frame clones only and misses some. The data hold approximately 99,000 clones, with under 85% observed a single time. Sequenced: peripheral blood. Receptors were obtained from a woman between 65 and 79 years old with acute or convalescent COVID-19.

V is TRBV5-1 and J is TRBJ2-1; TRBD2 aligns across 13 bases. CDR1 and CDR2 (germline): SGHRS, YFSETQ. The CDR3 runs to 19 residues. The V and J ends lost 4 bases and 0 bases, in that order; junction bases with no gene match: 10. CDR3 DNA: TGCGCCAGCAGCGGGGGACTAGCGGGGAGATACAACTCCTACAATGAGCAGTTCTTC. Translated: CASSGGLAGRYNSYNEQFF.

V usage is TRBV7-2 and J usage is TRBJ1-1, with D possibly being TRBD1 (5 bases). Germline V gene lookup returns CDR1 SGHTA and CDR2 FQGNSA. This CDR3 has 14 amino acids. Trimming took 3 bases from V and 0 from J, leaving 8 bases between them. The CDR3 protein is CASSLGQMNTEAFF. DNA of the CDR3: TGTGCCAGCAGCTTGGGGCAGATGAACACTGAAGCTTTCTTT.

The rearrangement joins TRBV28 to TRBJ2-1, with 10 bases lining up with TRBD2. In germline, CDR1 is MDHEN, CDR2 SYDVKM. V lost 3 bases, J lost 0 bases, and 14 bases stayed unmatched. The length of the CDR3 is 20 residues. The CDR3 DNA sequence: TGTGCCAGCAGTTTTATTGGTCTAGCGGGAGCCCCCTTCTCCTACAATGAGCAGTTCTTC. It yields the protein CASSFIGLAGAPFSYNEQFF.

As DNA, the CDR3 is TGTGCCAGCAGCTTAGACCTCACTTATTCACCCCTCCACTTT. Translated, it gives CASSLDLTYSPLHF. The chain is built from TRBV7-9 and TRBJ1-6; D is unresolved. Trimming removed 1 base from V and 8 bases from J, with 9 bases in between. Germline V gene sequence: CDR1 SEHNR, CDR2 FQNEAQ (reference sequence). This CDR3 region has 14 residues.